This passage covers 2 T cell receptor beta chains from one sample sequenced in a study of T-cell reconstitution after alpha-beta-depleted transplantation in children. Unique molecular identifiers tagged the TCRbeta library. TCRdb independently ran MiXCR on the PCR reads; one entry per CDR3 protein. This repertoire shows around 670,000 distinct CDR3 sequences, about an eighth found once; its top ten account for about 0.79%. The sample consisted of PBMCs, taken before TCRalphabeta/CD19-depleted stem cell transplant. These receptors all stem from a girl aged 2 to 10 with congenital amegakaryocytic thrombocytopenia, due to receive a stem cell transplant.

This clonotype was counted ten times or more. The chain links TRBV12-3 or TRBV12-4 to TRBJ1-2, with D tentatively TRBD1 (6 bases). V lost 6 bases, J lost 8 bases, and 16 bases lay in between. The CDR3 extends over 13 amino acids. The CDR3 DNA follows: TGTGCCAGCAGCCTACGTCAGGGGAGAGGCTACACCTTC. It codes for CASSLRQGRGYTF.

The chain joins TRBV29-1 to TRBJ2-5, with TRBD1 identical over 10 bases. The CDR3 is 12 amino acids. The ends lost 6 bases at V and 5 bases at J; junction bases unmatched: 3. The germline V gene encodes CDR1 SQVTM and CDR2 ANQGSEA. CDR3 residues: CSVADRGETQYF. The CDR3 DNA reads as TGCAGCGTCGCGGACAGGGGGGAGACCCAGTACTTC.